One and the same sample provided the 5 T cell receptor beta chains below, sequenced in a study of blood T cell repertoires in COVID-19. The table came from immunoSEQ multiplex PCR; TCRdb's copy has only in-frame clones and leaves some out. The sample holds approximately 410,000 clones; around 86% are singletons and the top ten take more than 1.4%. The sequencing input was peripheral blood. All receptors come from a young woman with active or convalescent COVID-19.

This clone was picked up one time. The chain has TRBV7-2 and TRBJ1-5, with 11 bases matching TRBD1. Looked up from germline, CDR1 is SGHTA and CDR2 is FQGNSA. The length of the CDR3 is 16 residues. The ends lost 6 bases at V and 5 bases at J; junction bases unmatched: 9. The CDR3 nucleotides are TGTGCCAGCAGTTTTACCGGGACAGGGGGTGATCAGCCCCAGCATTTT. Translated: CASSFTGTGGDQPQHF.

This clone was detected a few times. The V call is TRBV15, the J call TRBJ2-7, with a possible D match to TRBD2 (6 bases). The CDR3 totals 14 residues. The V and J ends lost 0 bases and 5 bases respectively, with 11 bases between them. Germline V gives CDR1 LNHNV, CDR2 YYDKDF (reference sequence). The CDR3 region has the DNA TGTGCCACCAGCAGAGATTGGGGGAGGCACGAGCAGTACTTC. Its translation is CATSRDWGRHEQYF.

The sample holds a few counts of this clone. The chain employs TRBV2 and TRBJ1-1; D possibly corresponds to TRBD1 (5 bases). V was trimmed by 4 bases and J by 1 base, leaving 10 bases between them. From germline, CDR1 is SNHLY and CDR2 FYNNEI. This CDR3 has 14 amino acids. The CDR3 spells CASSGDRENTEAFF. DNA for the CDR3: TGTGCCAGCAGTGGAGACAGAGAGAACACTGAAGCTTTCTTT. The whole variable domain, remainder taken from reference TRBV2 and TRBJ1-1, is EPEVTQTPSHQVTQMGQEVILRCVPISNHLYFYWYRQILGQKVEFLVSFYNNEISEKSEIFDDQFSVERPDGSNFTLKIRSTKLEDSAMYFCASSGDRENTEAFFGQGTRLTVV.

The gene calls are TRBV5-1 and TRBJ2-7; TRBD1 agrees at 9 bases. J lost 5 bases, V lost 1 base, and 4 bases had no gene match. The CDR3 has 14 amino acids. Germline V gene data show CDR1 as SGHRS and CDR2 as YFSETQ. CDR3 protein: CASSLTGGEDEQYF. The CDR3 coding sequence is TGCGCCAGCAGCTTGACAGGGGGCGAGGACGAGCAGTACTTC. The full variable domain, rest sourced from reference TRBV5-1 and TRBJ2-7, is KAGVTQTPRYLIKTRGQQVTLSCSPISGHRSVSWYQQTPGQGLQFLFEYFSETQRNKGNFPGRFSGRQFSNSRSEMNVSTLELGDSALYLCASSLTGGEDEQYFGPGTRLTVT.

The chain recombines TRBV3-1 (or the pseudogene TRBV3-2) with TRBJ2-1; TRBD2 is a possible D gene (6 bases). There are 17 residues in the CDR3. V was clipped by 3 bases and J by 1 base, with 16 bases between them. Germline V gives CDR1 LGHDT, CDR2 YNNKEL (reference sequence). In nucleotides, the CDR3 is TGTGCCAGCAGCCATGATTTCGGAGGGCCGTCCTACAATGAGCAGTTCTTC. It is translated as CASSHDFGGPSYNEQFF.